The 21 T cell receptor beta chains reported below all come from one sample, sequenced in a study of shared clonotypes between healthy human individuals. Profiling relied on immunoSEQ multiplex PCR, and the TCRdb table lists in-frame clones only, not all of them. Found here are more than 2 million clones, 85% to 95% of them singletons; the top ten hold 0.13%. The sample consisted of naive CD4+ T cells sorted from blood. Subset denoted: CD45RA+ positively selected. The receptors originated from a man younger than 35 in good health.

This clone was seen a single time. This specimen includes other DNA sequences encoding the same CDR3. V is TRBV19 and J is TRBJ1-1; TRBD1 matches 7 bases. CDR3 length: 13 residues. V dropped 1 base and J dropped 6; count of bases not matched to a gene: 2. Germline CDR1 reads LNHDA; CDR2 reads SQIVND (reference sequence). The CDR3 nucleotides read TGTGCCAGTAGTATAGGGACAGGACCTGAAGCTTTCTTT. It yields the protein CASSIGTGPEAFF.

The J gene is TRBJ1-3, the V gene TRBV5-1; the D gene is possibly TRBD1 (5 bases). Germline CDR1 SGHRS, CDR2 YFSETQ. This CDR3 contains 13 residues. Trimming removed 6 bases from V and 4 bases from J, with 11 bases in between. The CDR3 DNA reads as TGCGCCAGCACCTCAGGGCCCGGAAACACCATATATTTT. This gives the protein CASTSGPGNTIYF.

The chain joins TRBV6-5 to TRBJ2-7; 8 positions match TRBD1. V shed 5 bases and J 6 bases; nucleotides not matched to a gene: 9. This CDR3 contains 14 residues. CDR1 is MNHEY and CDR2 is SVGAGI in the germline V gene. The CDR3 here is CASSQLPGTGEQYF. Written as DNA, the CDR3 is TGTGCCAGCAGTCAACTCCCCGGGACAGGCGAGCAGTACTTC.

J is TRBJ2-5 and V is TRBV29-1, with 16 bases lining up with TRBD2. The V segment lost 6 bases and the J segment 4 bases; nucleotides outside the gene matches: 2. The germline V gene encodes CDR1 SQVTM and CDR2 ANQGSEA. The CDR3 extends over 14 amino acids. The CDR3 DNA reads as TGCAGCGTGGGGACTAGCGGGGGGGTAGAGACCCAGTACTTC. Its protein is CSVGTSGGVETQYF.

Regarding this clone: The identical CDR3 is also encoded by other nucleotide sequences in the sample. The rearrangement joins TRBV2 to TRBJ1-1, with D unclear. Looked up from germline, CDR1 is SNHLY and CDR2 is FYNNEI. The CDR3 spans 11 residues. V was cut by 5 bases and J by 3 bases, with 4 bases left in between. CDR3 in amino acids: CASSLDTEAFF. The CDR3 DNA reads TGTGCCAGCAGTCTGGACACTGAAGCTTTCTTT. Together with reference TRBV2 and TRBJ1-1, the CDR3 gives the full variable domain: EPEVTQTPSHQVTQMGQEVILRCVPISNHLYFYWYRQILGQKVEFLVSFYNNEISEKSEIFDDQFSVERPDGSNFTLKIRSTKLEDSAMYFCASSLDTEAFFGQGTRLTVV.

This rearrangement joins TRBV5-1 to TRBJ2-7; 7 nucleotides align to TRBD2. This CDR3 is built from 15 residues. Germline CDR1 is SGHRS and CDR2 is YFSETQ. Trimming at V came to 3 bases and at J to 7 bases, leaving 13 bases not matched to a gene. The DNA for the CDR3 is TGCGCCAGCAGCTCGACTAGCACTTCCGGGGGGGAGCAGTACTTC. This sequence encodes CASSSTSTSGGEQYF.

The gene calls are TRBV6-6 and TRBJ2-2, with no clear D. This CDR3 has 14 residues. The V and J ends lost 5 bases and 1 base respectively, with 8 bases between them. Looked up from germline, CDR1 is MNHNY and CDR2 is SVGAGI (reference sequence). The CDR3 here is CASSRTENTGELFF. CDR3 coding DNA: TGTGCCAGCAGTCGAACAGAGAACACCGGGGAGCTGTTTTTT.

The CDR3, as DNA: TGTGCCAGTTGGGCGGGGGCGAGCAATTCACCCCTCCACTTT. Translated: CASWAGASNSPLHF. The rearrangement joins TRBV6-5 to TRBJ1-6; D is perhaps TRBD1 (6 bases). Germline V CDR1 and CDR2: MNHEY, SVGAGI. The CDR3 totals 14 residues. V gave up 9 bases and J gave up 7 bases, with 16 bases separating them.

This CDR3 is CASSSGTTGKNIQYF. The CDR3 bases are TGTGCCAGCAGCTCTGGGACAACAGGCAAAAACATTCAGTACTTC. V usage is TRBV6-5 and J usage is TRBJ2-4; D possibly corresponds to TRBD1 (6 bases). Looked up from germline, CDR1 is MNHEY and CDR2 is SVGAGI. Deletions cut 6 bases from V and 3 bases from J, with 15 bases between. CDR3 length: 15 amino acids.

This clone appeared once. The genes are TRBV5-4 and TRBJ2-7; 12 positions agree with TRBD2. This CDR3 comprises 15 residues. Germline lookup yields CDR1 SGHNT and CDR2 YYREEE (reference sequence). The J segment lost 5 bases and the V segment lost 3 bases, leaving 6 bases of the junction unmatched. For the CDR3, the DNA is TGTGCCAGCAGCTCCCTAGCGGGAGGGACCCACGAGCAGTACTTC. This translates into CASSSLAGGTHEQYF. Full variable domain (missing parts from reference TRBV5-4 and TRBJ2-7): ETGVTQSPTHLIKTRGQQVTLRCSSQSGHNTVSWYQQALGQGPQFIFQYYREEENGRGNFPPRFSGLQFPNYSSELNVNALELDDSALYLCASSSLAGGTHEQYFGPGTRLTVT.

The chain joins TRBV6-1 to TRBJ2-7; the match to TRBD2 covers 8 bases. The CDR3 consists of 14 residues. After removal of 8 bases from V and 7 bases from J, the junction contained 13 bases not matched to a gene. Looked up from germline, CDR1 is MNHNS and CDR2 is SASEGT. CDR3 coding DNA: TGTGCCAGCGTCCCCCCGGGAGGGACGTTGGAGCAGTACTTC. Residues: CASVPPGGTLEQYF.

The DNA of the CDR3 is TGCGCCAGCAGTCGGACAGGGGTATCCTACGAGCAGTACTTC. Translating gives CASSRTGVSYEQYF. The chain couples TRBV4-1 to TRBJ2-7, with 9 positions matching TRBD1. Germline V gives CDR1 MGHRA, CDR2 YSYEKL. V shed 6 bases, J shed 1 base, and the junction held 4 bases outside the gene matches. The CDR3 is 14 amino acids.

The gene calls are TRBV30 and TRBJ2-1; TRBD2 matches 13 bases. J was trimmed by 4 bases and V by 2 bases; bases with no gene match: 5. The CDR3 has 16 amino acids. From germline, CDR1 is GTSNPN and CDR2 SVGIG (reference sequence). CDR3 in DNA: TGTGCCTGGAGTCGACTAGCGGGAGGTGGATACAATGAGCAGTTCTTC. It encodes CAWSRLAGGGYNEQFF.

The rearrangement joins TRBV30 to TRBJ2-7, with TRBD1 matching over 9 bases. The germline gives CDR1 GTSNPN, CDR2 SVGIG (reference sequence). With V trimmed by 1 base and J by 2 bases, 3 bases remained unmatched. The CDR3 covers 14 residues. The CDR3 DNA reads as TGTGCCTGGAGTGGCCGGGACAGGGCCTACGAGCAGTACTTC. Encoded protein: CAWSGRDRAYEQYF.

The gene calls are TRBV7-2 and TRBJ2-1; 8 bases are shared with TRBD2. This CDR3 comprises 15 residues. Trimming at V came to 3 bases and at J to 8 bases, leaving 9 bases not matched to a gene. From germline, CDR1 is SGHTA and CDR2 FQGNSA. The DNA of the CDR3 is TGTGCCAGCAGCTTTCAAAGCGGGAGTATAGATGAGCAGTTCTTC. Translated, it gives CASSFQSGSIDEQFF.

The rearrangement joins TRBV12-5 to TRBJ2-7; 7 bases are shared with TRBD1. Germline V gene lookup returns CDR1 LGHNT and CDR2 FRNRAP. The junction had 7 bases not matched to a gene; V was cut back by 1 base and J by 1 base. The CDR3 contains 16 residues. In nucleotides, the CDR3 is TGTGCTAGTGGTTTGGCCGAGACAGGGAATTCCTACGAGCAGTACTTC. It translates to CASGLAETGNSYEQYF.

The CDR3 region has the DNA TGTGCCAGCAGCCCGGCTCGGGACAGGGGAAGAAGAACTGAAGCTTTCTTT. Its protein is CASSPARDRGRRTEAFF. The rearrangement uses TRBV5-4 and TRBJ1-1; 10 nucleotides align to TRBD1. Germline CDR1 SGHNT, CDR2 YYREEE (reference sequence). This CDR3 region has 17 residues. V shed 4 bases, J shed 5 bases, and the junction held 14 bases outside the gene matches.

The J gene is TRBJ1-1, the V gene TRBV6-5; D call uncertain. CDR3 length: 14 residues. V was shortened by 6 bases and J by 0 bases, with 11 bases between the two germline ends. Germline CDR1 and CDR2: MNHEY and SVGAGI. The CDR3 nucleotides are TGTGCCAGCAGCCCCTTACAGATGAACACTGAAGCTTTCTTT. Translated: CASSPLQMNTEAFF.

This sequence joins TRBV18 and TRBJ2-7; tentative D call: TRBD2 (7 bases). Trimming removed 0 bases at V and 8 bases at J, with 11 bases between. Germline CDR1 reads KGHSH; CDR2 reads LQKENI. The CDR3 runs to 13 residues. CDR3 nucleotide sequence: TGTGCCAGCTCACCACCGGGGGGGGACAAGCAGTACTTC. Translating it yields CASSPPGGDKQYF.

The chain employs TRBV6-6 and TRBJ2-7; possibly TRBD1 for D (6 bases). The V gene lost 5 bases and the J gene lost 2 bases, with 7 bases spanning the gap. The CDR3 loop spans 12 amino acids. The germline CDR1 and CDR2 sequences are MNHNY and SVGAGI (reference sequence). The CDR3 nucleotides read TGTGCCAGCAGTGGACAGACCTACGAGCAGTACTTC. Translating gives CASSGQTYEQYF.

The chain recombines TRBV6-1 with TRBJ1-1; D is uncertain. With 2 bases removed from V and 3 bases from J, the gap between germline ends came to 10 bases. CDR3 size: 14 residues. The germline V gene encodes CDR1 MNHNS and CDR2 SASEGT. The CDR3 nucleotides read TGTGCCAGCAGTGAAATACGGTGGGACACTGAAGCTTTCTTT. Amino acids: CASSEIRWDTEAFF.